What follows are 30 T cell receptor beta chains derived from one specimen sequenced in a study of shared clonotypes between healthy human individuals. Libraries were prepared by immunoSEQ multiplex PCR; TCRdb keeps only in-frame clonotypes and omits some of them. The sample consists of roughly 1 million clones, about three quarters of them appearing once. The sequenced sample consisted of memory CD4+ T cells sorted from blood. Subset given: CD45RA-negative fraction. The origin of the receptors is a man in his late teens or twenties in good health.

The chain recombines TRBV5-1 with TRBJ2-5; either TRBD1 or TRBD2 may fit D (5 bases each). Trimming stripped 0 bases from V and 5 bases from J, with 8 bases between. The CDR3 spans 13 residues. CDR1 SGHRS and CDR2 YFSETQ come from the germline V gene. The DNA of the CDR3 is TGCGCCAGCAGCTTGGGGGGGACCGAGACCCAGTACTTC. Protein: CASSLGGTETQYF.

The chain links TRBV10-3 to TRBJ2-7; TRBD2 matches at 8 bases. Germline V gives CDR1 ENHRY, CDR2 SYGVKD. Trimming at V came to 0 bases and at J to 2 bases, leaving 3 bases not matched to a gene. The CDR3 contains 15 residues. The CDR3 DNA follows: TGTGCCATCAGTGAGTCGAGCGGGAGACCCTACGAGCAGTACTTC. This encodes CAISESSGRPYEQYF.

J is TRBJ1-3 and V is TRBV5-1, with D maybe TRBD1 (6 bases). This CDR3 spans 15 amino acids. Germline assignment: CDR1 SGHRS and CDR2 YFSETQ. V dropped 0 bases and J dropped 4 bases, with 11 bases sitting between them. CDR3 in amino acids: CASSLAGGIGNTIYF. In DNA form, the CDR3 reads TGCGCCAGCAGCTTGGCCGGGGGCATCGGAAACACCATATATTTT.

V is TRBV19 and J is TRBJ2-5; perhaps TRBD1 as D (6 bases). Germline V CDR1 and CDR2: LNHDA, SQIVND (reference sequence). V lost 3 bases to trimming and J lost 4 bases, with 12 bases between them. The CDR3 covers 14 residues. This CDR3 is CASSISRGGETQYF. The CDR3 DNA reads TGTGCCAGTAGTATCTCCAGGGGCGGAGAGACCCAGTACTTC.

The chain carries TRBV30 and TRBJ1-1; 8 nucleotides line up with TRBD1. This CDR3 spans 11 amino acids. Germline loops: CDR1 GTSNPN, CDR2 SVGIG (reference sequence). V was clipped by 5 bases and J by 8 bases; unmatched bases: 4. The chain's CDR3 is CAWVRGREAFF. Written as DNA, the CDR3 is TGTGCCTGGGTCAGGGGGCGCGAAGCTTTCTTT.

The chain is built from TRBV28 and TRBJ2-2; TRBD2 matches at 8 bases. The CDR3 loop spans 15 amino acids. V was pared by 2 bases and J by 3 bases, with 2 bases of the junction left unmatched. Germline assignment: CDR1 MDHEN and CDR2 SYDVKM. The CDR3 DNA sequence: TGTGCCAGCAGTTTACCACTAGCGGACACCGGGGAGCTGTTTTTT. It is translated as CASSLPLADTGELFF. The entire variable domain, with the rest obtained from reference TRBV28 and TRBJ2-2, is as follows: DVKVTQSSRYLVKRTGEKVFLECVQDMDHENMFWYRQDPGLGLRLIYFSYDVKMKEKGDIPEGYSVSREKKERFSLILESASTNQTSMYLCASSLPLADTGELFFGEGSRLTVL.

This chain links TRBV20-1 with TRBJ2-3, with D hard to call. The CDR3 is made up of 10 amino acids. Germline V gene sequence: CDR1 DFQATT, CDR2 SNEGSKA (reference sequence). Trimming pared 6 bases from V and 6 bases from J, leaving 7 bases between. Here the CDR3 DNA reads TGCAGTGCCCTCCGGGATACGCAGTATTTT. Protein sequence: CSALRDTQYF.

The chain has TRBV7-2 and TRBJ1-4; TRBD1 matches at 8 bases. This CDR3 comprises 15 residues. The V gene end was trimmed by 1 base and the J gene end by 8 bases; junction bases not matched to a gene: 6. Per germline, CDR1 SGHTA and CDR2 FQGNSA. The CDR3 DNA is TGTGCCAGCAGCTTAGGACAGGGGTTTTACGAAAAACTGTTTTTT. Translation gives CASSLGQGFYEKLFF.

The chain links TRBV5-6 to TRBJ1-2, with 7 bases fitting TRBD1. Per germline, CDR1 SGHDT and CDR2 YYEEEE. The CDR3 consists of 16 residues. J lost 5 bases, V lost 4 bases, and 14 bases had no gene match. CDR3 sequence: CASSPLGTELSYGYTF. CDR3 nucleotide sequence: TGTGCCAGCAGCCCACTGGGGACAGAACTCTCTTATGGCTACACCTTC.

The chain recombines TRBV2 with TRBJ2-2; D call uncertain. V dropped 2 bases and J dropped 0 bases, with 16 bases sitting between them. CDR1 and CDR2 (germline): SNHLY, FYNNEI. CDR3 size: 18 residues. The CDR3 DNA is TGTGCCAGCAGTGAAATTGGAGTGGGGTCAACGAACACCGGGGAGCTGTTTTTT. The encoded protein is CASSEIGVGSTNTGELFF.

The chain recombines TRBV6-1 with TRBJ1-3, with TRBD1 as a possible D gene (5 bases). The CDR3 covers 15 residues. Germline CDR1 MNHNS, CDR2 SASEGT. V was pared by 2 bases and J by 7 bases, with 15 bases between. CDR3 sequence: CASSEQGNPGNTIYF. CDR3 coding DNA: TGTGCCAGCAGTGAACAGGGAAACCCAGGGAACACCATATATTTT.

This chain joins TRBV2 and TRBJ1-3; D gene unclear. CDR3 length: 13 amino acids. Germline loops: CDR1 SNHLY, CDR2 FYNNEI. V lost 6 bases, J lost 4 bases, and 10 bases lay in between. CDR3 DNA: TGTGCCAGCAGGTTGGACCGGGGAAACACCATATATTTT. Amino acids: CASRLDRGNTIYF.

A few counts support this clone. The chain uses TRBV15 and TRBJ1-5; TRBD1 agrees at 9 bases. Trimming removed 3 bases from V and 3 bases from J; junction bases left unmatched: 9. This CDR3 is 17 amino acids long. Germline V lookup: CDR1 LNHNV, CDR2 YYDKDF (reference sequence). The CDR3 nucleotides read TGTGCCACCAGCAGCGATTTAACAGGGGGCAACAATCAGCCCCAGCATTTT. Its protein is CATSSDLTGGNNQPQHF.

The CDR3 protein is CAIRAAGGRTEAFF. CDR3 nucleotides: TGTGCCATCAGGGCGGCCGGGGGAAGAACTGAAGCTTTCTTT. The chain employs TRBV10-3 and TRBJ1-1; TRBD1 might be the D (5 bases). The CDR3 is made up of 14 amino acids. V dropped 6 bases and J dropped 5 bases, with 16 bases sitting between them. Germline CDR1 reads ENHRY; CDR2 reads SYGVKD.

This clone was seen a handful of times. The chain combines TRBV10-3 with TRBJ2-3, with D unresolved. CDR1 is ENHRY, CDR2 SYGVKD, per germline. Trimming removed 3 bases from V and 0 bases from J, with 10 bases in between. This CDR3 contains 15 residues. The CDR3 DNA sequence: TGTGCCATCAGTGACAGTACCTCTAGCACAGATACGCAGTATTTT. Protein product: CAISDSTSSTDTQYF.

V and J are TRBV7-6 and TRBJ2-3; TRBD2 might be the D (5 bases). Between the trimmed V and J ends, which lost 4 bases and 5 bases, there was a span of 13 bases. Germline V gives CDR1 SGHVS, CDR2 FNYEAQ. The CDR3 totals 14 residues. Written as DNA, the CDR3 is TGTGCCAGCAGCTCCCCCTTGGGGAGAGATACGCAGTATTTT. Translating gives CASSSPLGRDTQYF.

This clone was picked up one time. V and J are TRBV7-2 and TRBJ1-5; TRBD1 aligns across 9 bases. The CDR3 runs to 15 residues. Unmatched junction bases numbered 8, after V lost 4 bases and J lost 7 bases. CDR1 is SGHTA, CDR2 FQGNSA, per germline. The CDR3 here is CASSWGQGNKQPQHF. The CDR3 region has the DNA TGTGCCAGCAGCTGGGGACAGGGTAATAAGCAGCCCCAGCATTTT.

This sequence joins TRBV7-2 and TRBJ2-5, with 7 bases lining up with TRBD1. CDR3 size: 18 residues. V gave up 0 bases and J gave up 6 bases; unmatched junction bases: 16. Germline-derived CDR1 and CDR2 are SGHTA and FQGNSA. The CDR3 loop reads CASSLASGQRRVWKTQYF. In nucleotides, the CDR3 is TGTGCCAGCAGCTTAGCATCGGGACAGCGGCGGGTTTGGAAGACCCAGTACTTC.

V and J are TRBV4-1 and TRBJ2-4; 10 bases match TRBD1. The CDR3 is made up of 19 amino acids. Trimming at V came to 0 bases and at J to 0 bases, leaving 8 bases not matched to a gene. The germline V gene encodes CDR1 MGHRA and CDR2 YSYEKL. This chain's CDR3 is CASSQEQGQGKIAKNIQYF. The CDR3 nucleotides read TGCGCCAGCAGCCAAGAACAGGGACAGGGGAAGATAGCCAAAAACATTCAGTACTTC.

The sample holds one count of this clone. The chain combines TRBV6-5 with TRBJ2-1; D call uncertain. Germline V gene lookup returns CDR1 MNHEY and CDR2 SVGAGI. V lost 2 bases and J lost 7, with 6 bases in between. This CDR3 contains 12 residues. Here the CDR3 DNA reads TGTGCCAGCAGTTACCCTCCTAATGAGCAGTTCTTC. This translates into CASSYPPNEQFF.

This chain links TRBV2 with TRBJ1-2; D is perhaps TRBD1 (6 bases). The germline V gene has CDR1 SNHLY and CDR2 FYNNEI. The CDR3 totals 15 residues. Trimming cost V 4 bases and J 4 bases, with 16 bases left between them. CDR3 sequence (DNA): TGTGCCAGCAGTGTTCGCAGGGGTTCCGGCTATGGCTACACCTTC. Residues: CASSVRRGSGYGYTF.

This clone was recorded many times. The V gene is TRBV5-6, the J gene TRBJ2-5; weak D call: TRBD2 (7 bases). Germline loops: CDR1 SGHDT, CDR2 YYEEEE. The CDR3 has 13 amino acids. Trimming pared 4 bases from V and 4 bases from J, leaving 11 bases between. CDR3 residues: CASSGGGRETQYF. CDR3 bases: TGTGCCAGCAGCGGGGGGGGCCGAGAGACCCAGTACTTC.

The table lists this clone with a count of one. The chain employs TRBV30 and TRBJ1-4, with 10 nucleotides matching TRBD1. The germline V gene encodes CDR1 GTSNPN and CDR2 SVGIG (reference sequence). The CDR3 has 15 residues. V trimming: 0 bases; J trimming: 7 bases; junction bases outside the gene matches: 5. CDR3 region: CAWSVRTGGSEKLFF. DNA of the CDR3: TGTGCCTGGAGTGTACGGACAGGGGGGAGTGAAAAACTGTTTTTT.

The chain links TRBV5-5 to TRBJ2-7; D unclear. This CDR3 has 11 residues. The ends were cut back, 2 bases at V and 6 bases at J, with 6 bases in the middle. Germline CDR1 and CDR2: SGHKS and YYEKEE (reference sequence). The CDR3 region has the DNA TGTGCCAGCAGCTTAGACGGCGAGCAGTACTTC. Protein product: CASSLDGEQYF.

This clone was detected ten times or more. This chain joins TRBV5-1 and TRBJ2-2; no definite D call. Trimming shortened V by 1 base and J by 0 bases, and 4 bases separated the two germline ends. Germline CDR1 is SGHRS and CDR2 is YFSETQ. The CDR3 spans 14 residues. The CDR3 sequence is CASSLTTNTGELFF. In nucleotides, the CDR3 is TGCGCCAGCAGCTTGACCACGAACACCGGGGAGCTGTTTTTT. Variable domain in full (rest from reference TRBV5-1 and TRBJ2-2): KAGVTQTPRYLIKTRGQQVTLSCSPISGHRSVSWYQQTPGQGLQFLFEYFSETQRNKGNFPGRFSGRQFSNSRSEMNVSTLELGDSALYLCASSLTTNTGELFFGEGSRLTVL.

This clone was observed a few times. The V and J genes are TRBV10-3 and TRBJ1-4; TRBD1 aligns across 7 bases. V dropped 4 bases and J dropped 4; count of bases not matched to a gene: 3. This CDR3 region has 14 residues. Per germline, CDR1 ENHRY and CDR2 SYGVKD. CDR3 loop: CAISAAGGNEKLFF. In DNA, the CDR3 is TGTGCCATCAGTGCCGCAGGGGGTAATGAAAAACTGTTTTTT.

The CDR3 DNA sequence: TGTGCCAGCAGTGCCCCCGGTAGGCAGGGGAACACCGGGGAGCTGTTTTTT. Translating gives CASSAPGRQGNTGELFF. The V call is TRBV6-1, the J call TRBJ2-2, with D perhaps matching TRBD1 (5 bases). The germline gives CDR1 MNHNS, CDR2 SASEGT. Trimming removed 4 bases from V and 1 base from J, with 16 bases in between. CDR3 length: 17 amino acids.

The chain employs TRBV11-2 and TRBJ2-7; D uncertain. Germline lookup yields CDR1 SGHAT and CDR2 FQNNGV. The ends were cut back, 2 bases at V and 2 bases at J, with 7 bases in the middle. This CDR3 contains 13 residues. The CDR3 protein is CASSLSRTYEQYF. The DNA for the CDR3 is TGTGCCAGCAGCTTATCACGTACCTACGAGCAGTACTTC.

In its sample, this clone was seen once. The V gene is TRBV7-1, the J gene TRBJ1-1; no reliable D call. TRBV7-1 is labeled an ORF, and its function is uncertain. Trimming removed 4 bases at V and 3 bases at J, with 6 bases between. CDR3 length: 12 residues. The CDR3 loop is CASSLDDTEAFF. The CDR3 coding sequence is TGTGCCAGCAGCTTGGACGACACTGAAGCTTTCTTT.

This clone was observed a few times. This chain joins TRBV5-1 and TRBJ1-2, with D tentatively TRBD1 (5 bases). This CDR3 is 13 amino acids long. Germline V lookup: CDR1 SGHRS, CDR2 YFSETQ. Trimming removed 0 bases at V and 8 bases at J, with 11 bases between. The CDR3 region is CASSLDQGNGYTF. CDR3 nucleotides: TGCGCCAGCAGCTTGGATCAGGGTAACGGCTACACCTTC.